Listed below are T cell receptor beta chains from one sample, sequenced in a study of cytomegalovirus exposure and HLA in healthy donors. Clones were read by immunoSEQ multiplex PCR, and TCRdb kept only the in-frame ones, dropping some. This sample carries over 100,000 clones, around 79% of them seen once, and the ten largest clones take roughly 3.1%. Specimen: PBMCs. The receptor set was obtained from a woman aged 25 to 39 in good health and CMV-seropositive. Each CDR3 is given with its conserved first and last residue. The D gene is left open where the match is weak. Clone size is stated in some rows and not others, as once, few, many or a class when expanded.

j_call,d_call,clone_size,v_call,cdr3_nt,cdr3_aa
TRBJ2-7,-,-,TRBV4-3,TGCGCCAGCAGCCAAGATTATTCCTACGAGCAGTACTTC,CASSQDYSYEQYF
TRBJ2-5,-,-,TRBV29-1,TGCAGCGGGGGAACAGGGCAAGAGACCCAGTACTTC,CSGGTGQETQYF
TRBJ2-1,TRBD1,once,TRBV7-9,TGTGCCAGCAGCTCTTGGACAGGGAGGAATGAGCAGTTCTTC,CASSSWTGRNEQFF
TRBJ1-2,-,once,TRBV10-3,TGTGCCATCAGTGGTCAGGGATATGGCTACACCTTC,CAISGQGYGYTF
TRBJ1-1,-,-,TRBV4-1,TGCGCCAGCAGCCAAGACGGGGCTGAAGCTTTCTTT,CASSQDGAEAFF
TRBJ1-2,-,-,TRBV30,TGTGCCCAGGGTCGGGGGGCGAGTTTTGGATCGGCTAACTATGGCTACACCTTC,CAQGRGASFGSANYGYTF
TRBJ1-1,TRBD1,-,TRBV9,TGTGCCAGCAGCAGACAGGGGGCGAACACTGAAGCTTTCTTT,CASSRQGANTEAFF
TRBJ1-3,-,-,TRBV6-6,TGTGCCAGCAGTTACTCCCACGGGGGGAGTGGAAACACCATATATTTT,CASSYSHGGSGNTIYF
TRBJ2-7,-,-,TRBV7-9,TGTGCCAGCAGCTTAAACAGATACGAGCAGTACTTC,CASSLNRYEQYF
TRBJ2-7,TRBD1,-,TRBV5-1,TGCGCCAGCAGGCCTGACAGGGTCCACGAGCAGTACTTC,CASRPDRVHEQYF
TRBJ1-2,-,-,TRBV29-1,TGCAGCGTTGAAAGTTCAGGGGCCCCTTGGGGCTACACCTTC,CSVESSGAPWGYTF
TRBJ1-2,TRBD1,few,TRBV12-5,TGTGCTAGTGGTTTGGGACAGGGTGGCTACACCTTC,CASGLGQGGYTF
TRBJ1-1,TRBD1,few,TRBV6-1,TGTGCCAGCAGTGAAGCGCGGGGACAGTTGAACACTGAAGCTTTCTTT,CASSEARGQLNTEAFF
TRBJ1-2,TRBD1,-,TRBV28,TGTGCCAGCAGTACGACAGGGGGCGGGATAGGTGGCTACACCTTC,CASSTTGGGIGGYTF
TRBJ1-6,-,-,TRBV4-2,TGTGCCAGCAGCCAAGAATCCCAGGGATCACCCCTCCACTTT,CASSQESQGSPLHF
TRBJ1-3,TRBD1,-,TRBV5-1,TGCGCCAGCAGCCTAGACAGGGCTGGAAACACCATATATTTT,CASSLDRAGNTIYF
TRBJ1-1,TRBD1,-,TRBV6-5,TGTGCCAGCAGCAGGGGGCAGGGGATGAACACTGAAGCTTTCTTT,CASSRGQGMNTEAFF
TRBJ2-5,TRBD2,few,TRBV15,TGTGCCACCAGCGGACGGGGGGGTCAAGAGACCCAGTACTTC,CATSGRGGQETQYF
TRBJ1-6,-,once,TRBV4-1,TGCGCCAGCAGCCAAGGCAGTTATCCCCTCCACTTT,CASSQGSYPLHF
TRBJ1-6,-,-,TRBV7-6,TGTGCCAGCAGCTCGACAGCGCTAAATTCACCCCTCCACTTT,CASSSTALNSPLHF
TRBJ1-1,TRBD1,-,TRBV27,TGTGCCAGCAGTTCCCGGGACAGTGCGAACACTGAAGCTTTCTTT,CASSSRDSANTEAFF
TRBJ2-7,TRBD1,-,TRBV7-9,TGTGCCAGCAGCTTAGAGGGGACAGGCCCAAGAGTGGGATACGAGCAGTACTTC,CASSLEGTGPRVGYEQYF
TRBJ1-6,TRBD1,-,TRBV5-6,TGTGCCAGCACCGCTCGACAGGGGGCAGGAGGGACACCCCTCCACTTT,CASTARQGAGGTPLHF
TRBJ2-7,TRBD1,-,TRBV6-1,TGTGCCAGCACCCCGGGACAGACCTACGAGCAGTACTTC,CASTPGQTYEQYF
TRBJ2-5,TRBD2,-,TRBV2,TGTGCCAGCAGTGGACCCGGGACTACCCAAGAGACCCAGTACTTC,CASSGPGTTQETQYF
TRBJ2-1,TRBD2,-,TRBV10-1,TGCGCCAGCAGTGAAGGGACTAGGCTCTACAATGAGCAGTTCTTC,CASSEGTRLYNEQFF
TRBJ2-7,-,-,TRBV4-1,TGCGCCAGCAGCCAAGTTCTGGGGCTAACCTCCTACGAGCAGTACTTC,CASSQVLGLTSYEQYF
TRBJ2-7,TRBD2,-,TRBV7-6,TGTGCCAGCAGTCCTAGCGGGGGGGTCAGCGAGCAGTACTTC,CASSPSGGVSEQYF
TRBJ2-1,-,-,TRBV6-1,TGTGCCAGCAGTGCTTTACGGGTCAGCTCCTACAATGAGCAGTTCTTC,CASSALRVSSYNEQFF
TRBJ2-3,TRBD2,-,TRBV9,TGTGCCAGCAGCGTAGTGGAGACTAGCGGGGGCACAGATACGCAGTATTTT,CASSVVETSGGTDTQYF
TRBJ2-3,-,-,TRBV5-1,TGCGCCAGCAGCTTAGGCGGGTACCCGCCAGATACGCAGTATTTT,CASSLGGYPPDTQYF
TRBJ2-1,TRBD2,few,TRBV4-2,TGTGCCAGCAGCCAAGATGGGACTAGCGGGGCCCACTCCTACAATGAGCAGTTCTTC,CASSQDGTSGAHSYNEQFF
TRBJ2-3,TRBD2,-,TRBV6-4,TGTGCCAGCTCACTCAGCGGGGGGTACACAGATACGCAGTATTTT,CASSLSGGYTDTQYF
TRBJ2-6,-,-,TRBV7-9,TGTGCCAGCAGCTTAGGGAGTGGCTCTGGGGCCAACGTCCTGACTTTC,CASSLGSGSGANVLTF
TRBJ2-1,-,-,TRBV10-1,TGCGCCAGCATTATTCAGGGGGGCGAGCAGTTCTTC,CASIIQGGEQFF
TRBJ1-1,-,-,TRBV7-9,TGTGCCAGCAAAACGGGGTTGCACACTGAAGCTTTCTTT,CASKTGLHTEAFF
TRBJ2-3,-,-,TRBV9,TGTGCCAGCGGAGGGGGGGGACGCACAGATACGCAGTATTTT,CASGGGGRTDTQYF
TRBJ2-1,TRBD1,-,TRBV13,TGTGCCAGCAGCTTAGACAGGGGGGTCTACAATGAGCAGTTCTTC,CASSLDRGVYNEQFF
TRBJ1-2,TRBD1,-,TRBV4-3,TGCGCCAGCAGCCAAGGACAGGGGGGATATGGCTACACCTTC,CASSQGQGGYGYTF
TRBJ1-3,-,-,TRBV5-1,TGCGCCAGCAGCTTGGGCTCCAGGGATTCCTCTGGAAACACCATATATTTT,CASSLGSRDSSGNTIYF
TRBJ1-1,-,-,TRBV19,TGTGCCAGTAGTCCAAGGACAGTCTTGAACACTGAAGCTTTCTTT,CASSPRTVLNTEAFF
TRBJ1-2,TRBD1,-,TRBV30,TGTGCTGGGACAGGGCTCGTGAACTATGGCTACACCTTC,CAGTGLVNYGYTF
TRBJ2-1,-,few,TRBV2,TGTGCCAGCAGCGAGATCGGGGGTGTAAATGAGCAGTTCTTC,CASSEIGGVNEQFF
TRBJ2-5,TRBD2,-,TRBV7-9,TGTGCCAGCAGCTTGCGAGCGGGGGGCCAAGAGACCCAGTACTTC,CASSLRAGGQETQYF
TRBJ2-5,-,-,TRBV11-2,TGTGCCAGCAGCCCGACCTGGACACCTCAAGAGACCCAGTACTTC,CASSPTWTPQETQYF